The clone carrying this TCR beta chain turned up a few times. The sample belongs to a study of T cell repertoires in cytomegalovirus infection. TCRdb ran MiXCR on the reads and lists one entry per CDR3 protein. The sample consists of almost 550,000 distinct CDR3 sequences, approximately 15% of them appearing once. Germline-derived CDR1 and CDR2 are SEHNR and FQNEAQ (reference sequence). Trimming removed 5 bases from V and 3 bases from J; junction bases left unmatched: 8. CDR3 length: 15 amino acids. The V call is TRBV7-9, the J call TRBJ1-2; 8 bases line up with TRBD1. The receptor comes from a human donor in good health (CMV status not recorded). Some clones in this sample may be carry-over from other donors' samples. The sequenced material came from CD8+ T cells from PBMCs. CDR3 sequence: CASSIPGQAYYGYTF. Here the CDR3 DNA reads TGTGCCAGCAGCATCCCGGGACAGGCTTACTATGGCTACACCTTC.